The 13 T cell receptor beta chains below come from one sample, sequenced in a study of regulatory T cells in long-lasting Graves disease. Libraries of TCR beta came from iRepertoire HTBI primers plus Arm-PCR of CDR3 regions. TCRdb redid the calling of the multiplex PCR reads with MiXCR, one entry per CDR3 protein. The table has some 250,000 distinct CDR3 sequences, 15% to 20% seen once; the top ten hold around 15%. The sample's time point: newly diagnosed GD, antithyroid drugs for less than 3 months. PBMC RNA was the source of the TCR library. Separately, the same data were catalogued under a study of T cells in Graves' hyperthyroidism and ophthalmopathy.

The sample here was peripheral blood mononuclear cells (PBMCs), taken at new diagnosis, from a patient treated with antithyroid drugs. All receptors derive from a woman in her twenties or thirties with Graves disease.

This clonotype was recorded many times. This rearrangement joins TRBV19 to TRBJ1-1, with TRBD1 identical over 7 bases. CDR3 size: 13 residues. Germline-derived CDR1 and CDR2 are LNHDA and SQIVND (reference sequence). Trimming cost V 9 bases and J 5 bases; bases outside gene matches: 9. The CDR3 sequence is CASTPTGITEAFF. The CDR3 DNA follows: TGTGCCAGCACCCCGACAGGGATTACTGAAGCTTTCTTT.

This clonotype was detected many times. V is TRBV12-3 or TRBV12-4 and J is TRBJ1-1, with D unresolved. V was clipped by 6 bases and J by 4 bases, with 15 bases between them. The CDR3 contains 14 residues. The CDR3 region is CASRQQLVATEAFF. In DNA, the CDR3 is TGTGCCAGCAGACAACAGCTGGTCGCCACTGAAGCTTTCTTT.

The V gene is TRBV28, the J gene TRBJ2-3; 9 bases map to TRBD2. J was trimmed by 2 bases and V by 4 bases; bases with no gene match: 7. CDR1 and CDR2 from the germline V gene are MDHEN and SYDVKM. The CDR3 runs to 16 residues. The chain's CDR3 is CASSYGLAPPTDTQYF. The CDR3 DNA sequence: TGTGCCAGCAGTTACGGACTAGCGCCGCCCACAGATACGCAGTATTTT. The full variable domain, with the rest looked up from reference TRBV28 and TRBJ2-3, is DVKVTQSSRYLVKRTGEKVFLECVQDMDHENMFWYRQDPGLGLRLIYFSYDVKMKEKGDIPEGYSVSREKKERFSLILESASTNQTSMYLCASSYGLAPPTDTQYFGPGTRLTVL.

As for this clonotype: This sequence may be a read error, since a much larger clone differs from it by one base. The rearrangement joins TRBV29-1 to TRBJ2-1; D might be TRBD1 or TRBD2, each matching 5 bases. Germline CDR1 SQVTM, CDR2 ANQGSEA. CDR3 size: 13 residues. The V end lost 4 bases, the J end lost 10 bases, and 17 bases lay between the germline ends. CDR3 sequence: CSVASQGPYEQFF. Written as DNA, the CDR3 is TGCAGCGTTGCGAGCCAGGGACCATACGAGCAGTTCTTC.

The rearrangement uses TRBV6-9 and TRBJ2-2; no reliable D call. The ends were cut back, 4 bases at V and 13 bases at J, with 13 bases in the middle. CDR3 length equals 12 residues. From germline, CDR1 is MNHGY and CDR2 SVAAGI. CDR3 coding DNA: TGTGCCAGCAGTTTTTTAGATCCGGGGCTGTTTTTT. The encoded protein is CASSFLDPGLFF.

CDR3 sequence: CAISVDMGNQPQHF. The CDR3 DNA sequence: TGTGCCATCTCCGTCGACATGGGCAATCAGCCCCAGCATTTT. The V call is TRBV6-2 or TRBV6-3, the J call TRBJ1-5; D gene unclear. Germline V gene data show CDR1 as MNHEY and CDR2 as SVGEGT. Trimming cost V 10 bases and J 2 bases, with 15 bases left between them. This CDR3 spans 14 amino acids.

This clonotype has ten or more counts. The chain links TRBV5-1 to TRBJ1-1; TRBD1 matches at 8 bases. Per germline, CDR1 SGHRS and CDR2 YFSETQ. The CDR3 runs 16 residues. Trimming at V came to 4 bases and at J to 1 base, leaving 9 bases not matched to a gene. The CDR3 nucleotides read TGCGCCAGCAGCGCCAGGGGGCGGGTGGGGAACACTGAAGCTTTCTTT. It is translated as CASSARGRVGNTEAFF.

CDR3 residues: CASRQAGYGYTF. DNA of the CDR3: TGTGCCAGTAGACAGGCGGGCTATGGCTACACCTTC. The V call is TRBV19, the J call TRBJ1-2, with D maybe TRBD1 (5 bases). CDR1 is LNHDA, CDR2 SQIVND, per germline (reference sequence). V was cut by 6 bases and J by 4 bases, with 9 bases left in between. The CDR3 covers 12 residues. Filled out from reference TRBV19 and TRBJ1-2, the complete variable domain reads DGGITQSPKYLFRKEGQNVTLSCEQNLNHDAMYWYRQDPGQGLRLIYYSQIVNDFQKGDIAEGYSVSREKKESFPLTVTSAQKNPTAFYLCASRQAGYGYTFGSGTRLTVV.

This clonotype was observed many times. This rearrangement joins TRBV20-1 to TRBJ2-7; TRBD1 or TRBD2 may be the D gene (6 bases each). The CDR3 covers 16 residues. The germline V gene encodes CDR1 DFQATT and CDR2 SNEGSKA (reference sequence). Trimming cost V 0 bases and J 6 bases, with 21 bases left between them. The CDR3 sequence: CSARDSIRTDGSEQYF. DNA for the CDR3: TGCAGTGCTAGAGATTCTATTCGGACAGACGGGAGCGAGCAGTACTTC.

At least ten counts were recorded for this clonotype. The rearrangement uses TRBV20-1 and TRBJ2-1, with D possibly being TRBD1 (6 bases). CDR1 is DFQATT and CDR2 is SNEGSKA in the germline V gene (reference sequence). The CDR3 has 16 amino acids. V shed 0 bases and J shed 9 bases, with 21 bases lying between them. Written as DNA, the CDR3 is TGCAGTGCTAGAGATCGGCTTGAAGGGGGTTTAGGTGAGCAGTTCTTC. Its translation: CSARDRLEGGLGEQFF.

Ten or more counts support this clonotype. The rearrangement joins TRBV2 to TRBJ1-1; D possibly corresponds to TRBD1 (6 bases). Trimming shortened V by 6 bases and J by 6 bases, and 11 bases separated the two germline ends. There are 12 residues in the CDR3. Per germline, CDR1 SNHLY and CDR2 FYNNEI. The CDR3 sequence: CASRPDRSEAFF. For the CDR3, the DNA is TGTGCCAGCAGACCCGACAGGTCTGAAGCTTTCTTT.

In this sample, this clonotype turned up many times. The chain joins TRBV3-1 to TRBJ1-2; D gene uncertain. The V gene's germline CDR1 is LGHDT and CDR2 YNNKEL (reference sequence). V shed 2 bases and J shed 7 bases, with 8 bases lying between them. The CDR3 contains 12 residues. The chain's CDR3 is CASSQSVSGYTF. In DNA, the CDR3 is TGTGCCAGCAGCCAATCGGTTAGTGGCTACACCTTC.

The chain couples TRBV6-1 to TRBJ2-3; TRBD1 matches 8 bases. V gave up 8 bases and J gave up 7 bases; unmatched junction bases: 11. Germline CDR1 and CDR2: MNHNS and SASEGT. The CDR3 extends over 14 amino acids. CDR3: CASDRGPDRNTQYF. In DNA, the CDR3 is TGTGCCAGCGACAGGGGACCCGACAGAAATACGCAGTATTTT.